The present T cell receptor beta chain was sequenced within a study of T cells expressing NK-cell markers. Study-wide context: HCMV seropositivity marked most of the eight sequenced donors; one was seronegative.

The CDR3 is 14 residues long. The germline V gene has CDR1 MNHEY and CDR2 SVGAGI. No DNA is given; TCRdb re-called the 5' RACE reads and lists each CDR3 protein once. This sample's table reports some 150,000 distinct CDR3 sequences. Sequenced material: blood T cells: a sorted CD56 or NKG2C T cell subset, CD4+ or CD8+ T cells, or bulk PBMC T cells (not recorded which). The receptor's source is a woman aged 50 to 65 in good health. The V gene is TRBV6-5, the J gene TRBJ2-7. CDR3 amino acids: CASRVDHRSYEQYF.